One sample yielded the 30 T cell receptor beta chains listed below, sequenced in a study of T cells after yellow fever vaccination. A single record per CDR3 protein comes from TCRdb applying MiXCR to the 5' RACE reads. The sample has 500,000 to 650,000 distinct CDR3 sequences, about a sixth seen once; the top ten hold around a sixth. Sequencing was performed on PBMCs, taken about 5 days after the first yellow fever vaccination. Every receptor here comes from a young man who received the YFV17D yellow fever vaccine.

This clonotype was seen once. The chain uses TRBV20-1 and TRBJ1-6; D not resolved. The germline V and J ends were trimmed by 4 bases and 6 bases, with 13 bases remaining between them. Looked up from germline, CDR1 is DFQATT and CDR2 is SNEGSKA (reference sequence). The CDR3 totals 14 residues. The CDR3 sequence is CSATDRMGNSPLHF. Written as DNA, the CDR3 is TGCAGTGCTACAGACCGAATGGGTAATTCACCCCTCCACTTT.

This chain joins TRBV4-3 and TRBJ1-1, with D perhaps matching TRBD1 (5 bases). Germline V gene sequence: CDR1 LGHNA, CDR2 YSLEER. V was clipped by 2 bases and J by 1 base, with 11 bases between them. This CDR3 region has 15 residues. CDR3 DNA: TGCGCCAGCAGCCAATCCTGGGACGGGAACACTGAAGCTTTCTTT. This encodes CASSQSWDGNTEAFF.

There are a few counts of this clonotype. The chain joins TRBV12-5 to TRBJ1-1; 8 bases agree with TRBD1. Trimming cost V 4 bases and J 0 bases; bases outside gene matches: 7. The CDR3 is made up of 16 amino acids. Germline CDR1 reads LGHNT; CDR2 reads FRNRAP. The CDR3 spells CASGSRTGRMNTEAFF. CDR3 in DNA: TGTGCTAGTGGTTCTCGGACAGGGAGGATGAACACTGAAGCTTTCTTT.

This clonotype showed up just a few times. V usage is TRBV7-2 and J usage is TRBJ2-5, with D tentatively TRBD2 (6 bases). The length of the CDR3 is 15 residues. Deletions cut 3 bases from V and 2 bases from J, with 13 bases between. Germline V gives CDR1 SGHTA, CDR2 FQGNSA. The CDR3 loop reads CASSFQAAGQETQYF. CDR3 coding DNA: TGTGCCAGCAGCTTCCAGGCGGCGGGACAAGAGACCCAGTACTTC.

V usage is TRBV5-1 and J usage is TRBJ2-7; 8 bases agree with TRBD2. J lost 2 bases, V lost 0 bases, and 16 bases had no gene match. The CDR3 contains 19 residues. Germline CDR1 is SGHRS and CDR2 is YFSETQ. CDR3 sequence (DNA): TGCGCCAGCAGCTTGGTAGCGGGATGGGAGCGGGGGACGGCCTACGAGCAGTACGTC. It specifies CASSLVAGWERGTAYEQYV.

This clonotype has ten or more counts. The rearrangement joins TRBV12-3 or TRBV12-4 to TRBJ2-2; TRBD1 matches 10 bases. Trimming cost V 3 bases and J 7 bases; bases outside gene matches: 8. The CDR3 has 16 amino acids. CDR3 coding DNA: TGTGCCAGCAGTTTTAGGACAGGGGGTCCGGTCGGGGAGCTGTTTTTT. The encoded protein is CASSFRTGGPVGELFF.

The chain links TRBV7-2 to TRBJ1-2; weak D call: TRBD1 (5 bases). The V end lost 7 bases, the J end lost 6 bases, and 18 bases lay between the germline ends. The CDR3 contains 14 residues. Per germline, CDR1 SGHTA and CDR2 FQGNSA. CDR3 in DNA: TGTGCCAGCACAGCAGGGAGCTATTCCAATGGCTACACCTTC. It yields the protein CASTAGSYSNGYTF.

J is TRBJ1-5 and V is TRBV5-1; 7 bases match TRBD1. V lost 4 bases to trimming and J lost 4 bases; unmatched junction nucleotides: 8. The CDR3 sequence is 15 residues long. CDR1 is SGHRS and CDR2 is YFSETQ in the germline V gene. The CDR3 coding sequence is TGCGCCAGCAGCCCGACAGGGTCTCGTAATCAGCCCCAGCATTTT. Translated: CASSPTGSRNQPQHF.

This chain uses TRBV7-6 with TRBJ2-1; 7 nucleotides line up with TRBD2. The germline V gene encodes CDR1 SGHVS and CDR2 FNYEAQ. V lost 1 base and J lost 10; bases outside the gene matches: 7. This CDR3 has 14 amino acids. The CDR3 coding sequence is TGTGCCAGCAGCTTAGATGTGGCGGGGGAAGAGCAGTTCTTC. This sequence encodes CASSLDVAGEEQFF. The whole variable domain, filled in from reference TRBV7-6 and TRBJ2-1, reads GAGVSQSPRYKVTKRGQDVALRCDPISGHVSLYWYRQALGQGPEFLTYFNYEAQQDKSGLPNDRFSAERPEGSISTLTIQRTEQRDSAMYRCASSLDVAGEEQFFGPGTRLTVL.

CDR3 bases: TGTGCTAGTGGTTTGGTATGGACTGAAGCTTTCTTT. This gives the protein CASGLVWTEAFF. The chain has TRBV12-5 and TRBJ1-1; no definite D call. The germline V gene has CDR1 LGHNT and CDR2 FRNRAP. CDR3 length: 12 residues. V gave up 0 bases and J gave up 5 bases, with 4 bases separating them. Full variable domain (remainder filled in from reference TRBV12-5 and TRBJ1-1): DARVTQTPRHKVTEMGQEVTMRCQPILGHNTVFWYRQTMMQGLELLAYFRNRAPLDDSGMPKDRFSAEMPDATLATLKIQPSEPRDSAVYFCASGLVWTEAFFGQGTRLTVV.

The V call is TRBV28, the J call TRBJ1-1; D might be TRBD1 (5 bases). The CDR3 runs to 14 residues. V lost 2 bases and J 3 bases, leaving 10 bases between the germline ends. Germline lookup yields CDR1 MDHEN and CDR2 SYDVKM. CDR3: CASSLSRVDTEAFF. CDR3 in DNA: TGTGCCAGCAGTTTAAGCAGGGTGGACACTGAAGCTTTCTTT.

The chain joins TRBV6-2 or TRBV6-3 to TRBJ2-1; D possibly corresponds to TRBD2 (7 bases). Trimming stripped 7 bases from V and 4 bases from J, with 17 bases between. Germline V gene lookup returns CDR1 MNHEY and CDR2 SVGEGT. The CDR3 consists of 15 residues. The CDR3 protein is CASTYRGADYNEQFF. As DNA, the CDR3 is TGTGCCAGCACCTACCGGGGGGCGGATTACAATGAGCAGTTCTTC.

The gene calls are TRBV5-6 and TRBJ2-1; D is perhaps TRBD2 (6 bases). The V end lost 4 bases, the J end lost 7 bases, and 21 bases lay between the germline ends. Germline loops: CDR1 SGHDT, CDR2 YYEEEE. This CDR3 spans 16 amino acids. The DNA for the CDR3 is TGTGCCAGCAGCAGGGTAGCGGTATGGAAGGGGAATGAGCAGTTCTTC. Amino acids: CASSRVAVWKGNEQFF.

This clonotype was found a few times. This sequence joins TRBV12-3 or TRBV12-4 and TRBJ2-1; 10 positions agree with TRBD2. The CDR3 has 15 residues. J gave up 2 bases and V 5 bases, and 3 bases lay outside the gene matches. CDR3 sequence (DNA): TGTGCCAGCAGTGGTGGACTAGCGGCCTACAATGAGCAGTTCTTC. Translated, it gives CASSGGLAAYNEQFF.

The chain links TRBV12-3 or TRBV12-4 to TRBJ2-1, with D uncertain. The ends were cut back, 2 bases at V and 4 bases at J, with 12 bases in the middle. The CDR3 runs to 15 residues. The CDR3 region is CASSLNPDSYNEQFF. CDR3 DNA: TGTGCCAGCAGTTTAAATCCGGATTCATACAATGAGCAGTTCTTC.

This clonotype was picked up a small number of times. This rearrangement joins TRBV5-4 to TRBJ2-3, with 9 bases aligning to TRBD2. CDR1 is SGHNT, CDR2 YYREEE, per germline (reference sequence). The CDR3 has 16 amino acids. Germline trimming cut 5 bases from V and 11 bases from J; bases unmatched to any gene: 18. CDR3 DNA: TGTGCCAGCAGACCGCTGGTAAGCGGGGGGCCAGGGGTGCAGTATTTT. It specifies CASRPLVSGGPGVQYF.

The J gene is TRBJ2-3, the V gene TRBV4-3, with D unresolved. V lost 1 base, J lost 1 base, and 12 bases lay in between. This CDR3 has 16 residues. Looked up from germline, CDR1 is LGHNA and CDR2 is YSLEER. CDR3 sequence: CASSQGDYERTDTQYF. For the CDR3, the DNA is TGCGCCAGCAGCCAAGGAGATTACGAACGCACAGATACGCAGTATTTT.

This clonotype has more than one count but fewer than ten. This chain uses TRBV28 with TRBJ1-1; D remains ambiguous. V was pared by 4 bases and J by 10 bases, with 19 bases between. CDR1 and CDR2 from the germline V gene are MDHEN and SYDVKM. There are 14 residues in the CDR3. The CDR3 spells CASSSSREGGLAFF. Here the CDR3 DNA reads TGTGCCAGCAGTTCCTCAAGGGAGGGAGGTTTAGCTTTCTTT.

The chain combines TRBV7-9 with TRBJ1-1, with 8 bases aligning to TRBD1. The germline V gene has CDR1 SEHNR and CDR2 FQNEAQ (reference sequence). The CDR3 is 16 amino acids. The junction had 9 bases not matched to a gene; V was cut back by 5 bases and J by 1 base. The CDR3 reads CASSPQNRGKNTEAFF. In DNA, the CDR3 is TGTGCCAGCAGCCCCCAGAACAGGGGGAAGAACACTGAAGCTTTCTTT.

As DNA, the CDR3 is TGTGCCAGCAGCTTAGGGGGACATAACTACGAGCAGTACTTC. Translated: CASSLGGHNYEQYF. This sequence joins TRBV7-2 and TRBJ2-7; D is possibly TRBD1 (6 bases). The CDR3 extends over 14 amino acids. Germline lookup yields CDR1 SGHTA and CDR2 FQGNSA. Trimming pared 1 base from V and 3 bases from J, leaving 10 bases between.

The sample holds a few counts of this clonotype. This chain joins TRBV5-1 and TRBJ1-1, with a possible D match to TRBD1 (6 bases). The CDR3 covers 13 residues. Trimming cost V 1 base and J 4 bases, with 8 bases left between them. Germline CDR1 is SGHRS and CDR2 is YFSETQ. The CDR3 protein is CASSLTGLTEAFF. CDR3 nucleotides: TGCGCCAGCAGCTTGACAGGGCTCACTGAAGCTTTCTTT.

This clonotype was observed a handful of times. The rearrangement uses TRBV3-1 and TRBJ2-1; no firm D call. Germline CDR1 is LGHDT and CDR2 is YNNKEL (reference sequence). The CDR3 length is 14 residues. V lost 0 bases and J 9 bases, leaving 12 bases between the germline ends. The CDR3 is CASSQDVGSGEQFF. The DNA of the CDR3 is TGTGCCAGCAGCCAAGATGTTGGGTCAGGTGAGCAGTTCTTC.

This chain links TRBV5-5 with TRBJ1-1; D is ambiguous. The CDR3 consists of 14 residues. V was pared by 0 bases and J by 1 base, with 7 bases between. From germline, CDR1 is SGHKS and CDR2 YYEKEE (reference sequence). In DNA, the CDR3 is TGTGCCAGCAGCTTGGAGAGGTGGAACACTGAAGCTTTCTTT. Translated: CASSLERWNTEAFF.

The chain is built from TRBV25-1 and TRBJ2-3, with D perhaps matching TRBD1 or TRBD2 (7 bases each). This CDR3 is built from 15 residues. The germline CDR1 and CDR2 sequences are MGHDK and SYGVNS. V lost 4 bases to trimming and J lost 1 base, with 12 bases between them. The CDR3 spells CASSGPGGGTDTQYF. CDR3 nucleotides: TGTGCCAGCAGTGGGCCAGGGGGGGGCACAGATACGCAGTATTTT.

The J gene is TRBJ2-1, the V gene TRBV6-5, with a possible D match to TRBD2 (5 bases). CDR1 and CDR2 from the germline V gene are MNHEY and SVGAGI. Trimming removed 2 bases at V and 5 bases at J, with 13 bases between. The length of the CDR3 is 15 residues. DNA for the CDR3: TGTGCCAGCAGTTACGGCCTAGCCGGCAACAATGAGCAGTTCTTC. Protein sequence: CASSYGLAGNNEQFF.

This clonotype has at least ten counts. This chain joins TRBV4-3 and TRBJ2-1; D might be TRBD1 (5 bases). CDR1 LGHNA and CDR2 YSLEER come from the germline V gene. The CDR3 covers 13 residues. Trimming shortened V by 0 bases and J by 8 bases, and 8 bases separated the two germline ends. CDR3 in amino acids: CASSQDAGYEQFF. The CDR3 nucleotides read TGCGCCAGCAGCCAAGATGCAGGGTATGAGCAGTTCTTC.

The rearrangement uses TRBV12-3 or TRBV12-4 and TRBJ2-3; 9 bases map to TRBD1. This CDR3 spans 16 amino acids. Losses at the gene ends were 5 bases for V and 2 bases for J; bases not matched to a gene: 8. CDR3 loop: CASSLKQGAVTDTQYF. The CDR3 region has the DNA TGTGCCAGCAGTCTCAAACAGGGGGCTGTCACAGATACGCAGTATTTT.

CDR3 nucleotides: TGTGCCAGCAGTTACCGGTTATCAGGAGAAAAACTGTTTTTT. Residues: CASSYRLSGEKLFF. The chain recombines TRBV6-7 with TRBJ1-4; D is unclear. TRBV6-7 is identified as an open reading frame with a role that is uncertain. V was shortened by 2 bases and J by 8 bases, with 12 bases between the two germline ends. The CDR3 runs 14 residues.

The genes are TRBV27 and TRBJ2-1; tentatively, D is TRBD2 (6 bases). There are 14 residues in the CDR3. The germline gives CDR1 MNHEY, CDR2 SMNVEV (reference sequence). V dropped 0 bases and J dropped 7 bases, with 10 bases sitting between them. The CDR3 protein is CASSLSTSGNEQFF. Written as DNA, the CDR3 is TGTGCCAGCAGTTTATCGACCAGCGGGAATGAGCAGTTCTTC.

This clonotype was observed a few times. This chain uses TRBV20-1 with TRBJ2-7; perhaps TRBD2 as D (5 bases). This CDR3 has 15 amino acids. The germline V gene encodes CDR1 DFQATT and CDR2 SNEGSKA (reference sequence). Trimming shortened V by 6 bases and J by 7 bases, and 25 bases separated the two germline ends. Written as DNA, the CDR3 is TGCAGTGCACCCGACGGGGATCGCCTACGTGGAGAGCAGTACTTC. Encoded protein: CSAPDGDRLRGEQYF.